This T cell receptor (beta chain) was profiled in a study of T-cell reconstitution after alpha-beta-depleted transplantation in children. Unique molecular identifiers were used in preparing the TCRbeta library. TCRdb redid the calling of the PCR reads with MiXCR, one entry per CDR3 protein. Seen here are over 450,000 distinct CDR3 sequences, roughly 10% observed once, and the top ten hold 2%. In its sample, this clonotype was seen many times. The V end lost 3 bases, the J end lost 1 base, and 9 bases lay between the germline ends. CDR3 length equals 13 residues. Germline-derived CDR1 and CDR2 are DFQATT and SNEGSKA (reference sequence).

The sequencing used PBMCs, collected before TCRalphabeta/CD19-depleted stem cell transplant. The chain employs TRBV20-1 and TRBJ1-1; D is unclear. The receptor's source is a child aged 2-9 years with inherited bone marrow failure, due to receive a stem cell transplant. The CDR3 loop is CSASEAKNTEAFF. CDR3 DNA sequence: TGCAGTGCTAGTGAGGCCAAGAACACTGAAGCTTTCTTT.